The 30 T cell receptor beta chains below were found in one sample sequenced in a study of T cells in Graves' hyperthyroidism and ophthalmopathy (dated by TCRdb to about 2019). Library preparation was by multiplex PCR. TCRdb records Illumina HiSeq 2000 as the sequencer. The TCR beta CDR3 regions were amplified from RNA transcripts. The first round of RT-PCR for the TCR CDR3 was performed with the HTBI primer set and the Qiagen OneStep RT-PCR kit. The public reads were reprocessed in TCRdb via fastp at Q25 and MiXCR, keeping in-frame beta chains. Here each entry gathers all rows of one CDR3 protein and keeps the most common genes and DNA. Counted in this sample were some 440,000 distinct CDR3 sequences; more than 15% of them appeared once. About 7.7% of the sample is taken by the ten largest. Sequencing was carried out using blood. These receptors were taken from a woman younger than 35 with Graves' hyperthyroidism.

This clonotype was picked up many times. The chain uses TRBV30 and TRBJ2-6, with D possibly TRBD2 on 7 matching bases. The CDR3 is 17 amino acids. The germline gives CDR1 GTSNPN, CDR2 SVGIG (reference sequence). V lost 2 bases and J 2 bases, leaving 16 bases between the germline ends. The CDR3 region has the DNA TGTGCCTGGAGTCGGAGGGGCGGGGGCACTGGGGCCAACGTCCTGACTTTC. This encodes CAWSRRGGGTGANVLTF.

This clonotype has at least ten counts. CDR3 nucleotide sequence: TGTGCCAGCAGTCCGTCGGGGCGCTCTGGGGCCAACGTCCTGACTTTC. Encoded protein: CASSPSGRSGANVLTF. The chain combines TRBV12-3 or TRBV12-4 with TRBJ2-6, with D perhaps matching TRBD1 or TRBD2 (5 bases each). V lost 5 bases and J lost 0, with 11 bases in between. This CDR3 contains 16 residues.

The V and J genes are TRBV6-2 or TRBV6-3 and TRBJ1-5, with 11 bases aligning to TRBD1. This CDR3 region has 15 residues. With 0 bases clipped from V and 7 bases from J, the junction kept 2 bases outside the gene matches. Germline V gene lookup returns CDR1 MNHEY and CDR2 SVGEGT. The CDR3 here is CASSYSWTGGQPQHF. CDR3 bases: TGTGCCAGCAGTTACTCGTGGACAGGGGGCCAGCCCCAGCATTTT.

The table lists this clonotype with many counts. The gene calls are TRBV5-1 and TRBJ2-7; D gene unclear. This CDR3 region has 12 residues. Germline V CDR1 and CDR2: SGHRS, YFSETQ. V lost 0 bases to trimming and J lost 5 bases, with 6 bases between them. The CDR3, as DNA: TGCGCCAGCAGCTTGGGCCGGGACGAGCAGTACTTC. It specifies CASSLGRDEQYF.

In this sample, this clonotype turned up many times. This chain joins TRBV20-1 and TRBJ2-3, with D maybe TRBD1 (6 bases). CDR3 length: 15 amino acids. Per the germline V gene, CDR1 is DFQATT and CDR2 is SNEGSKA (reference sequence). The ends were cut back, 0 bases at V and 4 bases at J, with 14 bases in the middle. In nucleotides, the CDR3 is TGCAGTGCTAGAGATGGTAGGGGGATGCCAGATACGCAGTATTTT. This encodes CSARDGRGMPDTQYF.

This clonotype was counted many times. The chain joins TRBV27 to TRBJ1-5; maybe TRBD1 (5 bases). The V gene's germline CDR1 is MNHEY and CDR2 SMNVEV (reference sequence). V was clipped by 9 bases and J by 4 bases, with 16 bases between them. The CDR3 sequence is 14 residues long. The DNA of the CDR3 is TGTGCCAGTAGGGGCTGGGATAGGAATCAGCCCCAGCATTTT. Translated, it gives CASRGWDRNQPQHF.

This clonotype was recorded many times. The chain links TRBV5-1 to TRBJ2-5; TRBD1 might be the D (6 bases). V shed 10 bases and J shed 3 bases, with 16 bases lying between them. The CDR3 is 13 residues long. The germline V gene has CDR1 SGHRS and CDR2 YFSETQ. In DNA form, the CDR3 reads TGCGCCTGCCGAAGCCGGGACAAAGAGACCCAGTACTTC. Its protein product is CACRSRDKETQYF. The variable domain in full, with the rest retrieved from reference TRBV5-1 and TRBJ2-5, is KAGVTQTPRYLIKTRGQQVTLSCSPISGHRSVSWYQQTPGQGLQFLFEYFSETQRNKGNFPGRFSGRQFSNSRSEMNVSTLELGDSALYLCACRSRDKETQYFGPGTRLLVL.

In this sample, this clonotype turned up many times. CDR3 DNA: TGTGCCACGACGGCCGGGGGCGCCTACAATGAGCAGTTCTTC. This codes for CATTAGGAYNEQFF. The rearrangement uses TRBV15 and TRBJ2-1; D might be TRBD1 or TRBD2, each matching 6 bases. Trimming took off 9 bases at V and 2 bases at J, with 14 bases between the two ends. This CDR3 is 14 amino acids long. Germline lookup yields CDR1 LNHNV and CDR2 YYDKDF (reference sequence).

This clonotype was seen many times. The CDR3 spells CASSRSRDEQFF. The CDR3 nucleotides read TGTGCCAGCAGCCGATCTAGAGATGAGCAGTTCTTC. J is TRBJ2-1 and V is TRBV7-9; D uncertain. Germline lookup yields CDR1 SEHNR and CDR2 FQNEAQ (reference sequence). V dropped 5 bases and J dropped 8 bases, with 10 bases sitting between them. This CDR3 is built from 12 residues.

This clonotype was seen at least ten times. This sequence joins TRBV20-1 and TRBJ1-2, with D unclear. Germline lookup yields CDR1 DFQATT and CDR2 SNEGSKA (reference sequence). This CDR3 region has 12 residues. The germline V and J ends were trimmed by 5 bases and 8 bases, with 15 bases remaining between them. DNA of the CDR3: TGCAGTGCTTATATCACCTCCCGGGGCTACACCTTC. Translating gives CSAYITSRGYTF.

The V gene is TRBV6-1, the J gene TRBJ2-5; 12 positions agree with TRBD2. J was trimmed by 0 bases and V by 6 bases; bases with no gene match: 5. Germline assignment: CDR1 MNHNS and CDR2 SASEGT. The CDR3 contains 16 residues. CDR3 loop: CASRDRLAGDQETQYF. The CDR3 DNA follows: TGTGCCAGCAGGGACCGACTAGCGGGGGACCAAGAGACCCAGTACTTC.

The table lists this clonotype with a few counts. This chain joins TRBV9 and TRBJ1-1; 7 bases line up with TRBD1. There are 16 residues in the CDR3. J was trimmed by 3 bases and V by 5 bases; bases with no gene match: 13. CDR1 and CDR2 (germline): SGDLS, YYNGEE. Here the CDR3 DNA reads TGTGCCAGCAGTATAACAGGGGACCCACTATACACTGAAGCTTTCTTT. It yields the protein CASSITGDPLYTEAFF.

This clonotype came up a few times. The chain is built from TRBV7-9 and TRBJ1-2; possibly TRBD1 for D (5 bases). The length of the CDR3 is 12 residues. V dropped 4 bases and J dropped 6 bases, with 9 bases sitting between them. Germline V CDR1 and CDR2: SEHNR, FQNEAQ (reference sequence). The CDR3 loop reads CASSSVGDGYTF. As DNA, the CDR3 is TGTGCCAGCAGCTCAGTGGGGGATGGCTACACCTTC.

This clonotype was seen more than once but under ten times. At one of its ends the junction is not consistent with the germline gene, which may arise from a read error. The gene calls are TRBV3-1 and TRBJ2-1, with TRBD2 matching 9 bases. This CDR3 is 17 amino acids long. From germline, CDR1 is LGHDT and CDR2 YNNKEL (reference sequence). In nucleotides, the CDR3 is TGTGCCAGTTTTCTCCTATCCGGAGCTAGCGGGAACAATGAGCAGCTCTTC. This translates into CASFLLSGASGNNEQLF.

The chain is built from TRBV2 and TRBJ1-4, with D tentatively TRBD1 (6 bases). V was clipped by 10 bases and J by 7 bases, with 22 bases between them. The CDR3 runs to 15 residues. Germline CDR1 SNHLY, CDR2 FYNNEI. CDR3 DNA: TGTGCCATCCCCCGGGGGGCGCGGAACTCTGAAAAACTGTTTTTT. This gives the protein CAIPRGARNSEKLFF.

This clonotype was observed a few times. This chain links TRBV19 with TRBJ1-2, with unresolved D. Deletions cut 8 bases from V and 6 bases from J, with 16 bases between. CDR1 and CDR2 from the germline V gene are LNHDA and SQIVND (reference sequence). CDR3 length: 13 residues. In nucleotides, the CDR3 is TGTGCCAGTGGGCGCGGTGAGGGCGATGGCTACACCTTC. Translating gives CASGRGEGDGYTF.

This clonotype came up many times. The V gene is TRBV6-1, the J gene TRBJ2-7; the D gene is possibly TRBD1 (5 bases). V was pared by 5 bases and J by 0 bases, with 11 bases between. The germline CDR1 and CDR2 sequences are MNHNS and SASEGT. The CDR3 runs to 14 residues. This CDR3 reads CASSYQGPSYEQYF. Written as DNA, the CDR3 is TGTGCCAGCAGTTACCAGGGTCCCTCCTACGAGCAGTACTTC.

The genes are TRBV12-3 or TRBV12-4 and TRBJ2-3; 10 positions match TRBD2. The J segment lost 4 bases and the V segment lost 5 bases, leaving 9 bases of the junction unmatched. The CDR3 contains 16 residues. CDR3 nucleotides: TGTGCCAGCAGTCCTCCTGGGAGCGGGAGGGCAGATACGCAGTATTTT. Translated: CASSPPGSGRADTQYF.

This clonotype was seen ten or more times. The chain recombines TRBV11-2 with TRBJ1-2, with D perhaps TRBD1 (5 bases). V was pared by 6 bases and J by 5 bases, with 13 bases between. Per germline, CDR1 SGHAT and CDR2 FQNNGV. The CDR3 loop spans 13 amino acids. The CDR3 region has the DNA TGTGCCAGCAGGGGGGGAGGGAGGTATGGCTACACCTTC. Its translation is CASRGGGRYGYTF. The whole variable domain, filled in from reference TRBV11-2 and TRBJ1-2, reads EAGVAQSPRYKIIEKRQSVAFWCNPISGHATLYWYQQILGQGPKLLIQFQNNGVVDDSQLPKDRFSAERLKGVDSTLKIQPAKLEDSAVYLCASRGGGRYGYTFGSGTRLTVV.

The chain links TRBV10-3 to TRBJ2-1; weak D call: TRBD2 (6 bases). This CDR3 is 12 amino acids long. Germline CDR1 is ENHRY and CDR2 is SYGVKD. V was clipped by 10 bases and J by 9 bases, with 16 bases between them. CDR3 DNA: TGTGCCACTCGTGACGACGGGAGTGAGCAGTTCTTC. As protein: CATRDDGSEQFF.

This clonotype was detected many times. The chain is built from TRBV2 and TRBJ2-6, with 10 bases matching TRBD1. V shed 6 bases and J 4 bases; nucleotides not matched to a gene: 9. The CDR3 spans 17 residues. Germline assignment: CDR1 SNHLY and CDR2 FYNNEI. The CDR3 loop reads CASRDRGGLAGANVLTF. The CDR3 DNA reads as TGTGCCAGCAGGGACAGGGGGGGCCTTGCGGGGGCCAACGTCCTGACTTTC.

In its sample, this clonotype was seen many times. This chain links TRBV28 with TRBJ2-6; maybe TRBD2 (6 bases). CDR3 size: 17 residues. V lost 2 bases and J 0 bases, leaving 11 bases between the germline ends. From germline, CDR1 is MDHEN and CDR2 SYDVKM. The CDR3 spells CASSLMAGISGANVLTF. For the CDR3, the DNA is TGTGCCAGCAGTTTAATGGCGGGGATCTCTGGGGCCAACGTCCTGACTTTC.

There are a few counts of this clonotype. A read error is possible here, since a much larger clone lies one base away. The chain recombines TRBV12-3 or TRBV12-4 with TRBJ1-5, with a possible D match to TRBD1 (6 bases). The CDR3 has 13 amino acids. V gave up 5 bases and J gave up 5 bases, with 10 bases separating them. The CDR3 region has the DNA TGTGCCAGCAGTAAGAAGGGGGATCAGCCCCAGCATTTT. Translated, it gives CASSKKGDQPQHF.

This clonotype has at least ten counts. The genes are TRBV5-6 and TRBJ2-1; 9 bases match TRBD2. CDR3 size: 17 residues. The germline CDR1 and CDR2 sequences are SGHDT and YYEEEE. The ends lost 1 base at V and 2 bases at J; junction bases unmatched: 7. CDR3 DNA sequence: TGTGCCAGCAGCTTGCTAGCGGGGCCCCTAGCCTACAATGAGCAGTTCTTC. The encoded protein is CASSLLAGPLAYNEQFF.

A remark on this clonotype: A read error may produce the germline difference seen at one junction end. The chain combines TRBV5-1 with TRBJ2-1; 9 positions agree with TRBD2. This CDR3 region has 15 residues. The germline CDR1 and CDR2 sequences are SGHRS and YFSETQ. CDR3 in amino acids: CASSPVRGGRDEQFF. CDR3 nucleotide sequence: TGTGCCAGCAGCCCGGTGCGGGGGGGCCGAGATGAGCAGTTCTTC.

This clonotype was counted at least ten times. The CDR3 loop reads CAWSVRGFDGYTF. For the CDR3, the DNA is TGTGCCTGGAGTGTACGCGGCTTTGACGGCTACACCTTC. The genes are TRBV30 and TRBJ1-2; D call uncertain. V was shortened by 0 bases and J by 8 bases, with 13 bases between the two germline ends. Germline V gene lookup returns CDR1 GTSNPN and CDR2 SVGIG (reference sequence). The CDR3 is 13 residues long.

This clonotype occurred a few times. The rearrangement joins TRBV7-6 to TRBJ2-5; 10 nucleotides align to TRBD2. J was trimmed by 3 bases and V by 5 bases; bases with no gene match: 3. Germline values: CDR1 SGHVS, CDR2 FNYEAQ. The CDR3 has 14 residues. CDR3 amino acids: CASSALAGEETQYF. The CDR3 DNA follows: TGTGCCAGCAGCGCCCTAGCGGGGGAAGAGACCCAGTACTTC. The entire variable domain, with the rest obtained from reference TRBV7-6 and TRBJ2-5, is as follows: GAGVSQSPRYKVTKRGQDVALRCDPISGHVSLYWYRQALGQGPEFLTYFNYEAQQDKSGLPNDRFSAERPEGSISTLTIQRTEQRDSAMYRCASSALAGEETQYFGPGTRLLVL.

This clonotype was counted between two and nine times. V and J are TRBV5-8 and TRBJ1-4; D ambiguous. V shed 5 bases and J shed 8 bases, with 13 bases lying between them. Germline CDR1 is SGHTS and CDR2 is YDEGEE. The CDR3 loop spans 13 amino acids. The CDR3 is CASRAVPGEKLFF. In DNA, the CDR3 is TGTGCCAGCAGAGCTGTCCCGGGCGAAAAACTGTTTTTT.

This clonotype was detected only a few times. The chain employs TRBV6-6 and TRBJ1-3, with no clear D. This CDR3 has 17 residues. Trimming removed 0 bases at V and 0 bases at J, with 12 bases between. The V gene's germline CDR1 is MNHNY and CDR2 SVGAGI (reference sequence). The CDR3 sequence: CASSYSGLGLSGNTIYF. The CDR3 nucleotides are TGTGCCAGCAGTTACTCCGGCCTAGGGCTCTCTGGAAACACCATATATTTT.

The chain carries TRBV7-9 and TRBJ2-1; 16 bases are a match to TRBD2. The CDR3 spans 16 residues. The V segment lost 4 bases and the J segment 8 bases; nucleotides outside the gene matches: 5. The V gene's germline CDR1 is SEHNR and CDR2 FQNEAQ (reference sequence). CDR3 amino acids: CASSSGTSGGAHEQFF. The CDR3 nucleotides read TGTGCCAGCAGCTCCGGGACTAGCGGGGGGGCGCATGAGCAGTTCTTC.